This T cell receptor (beta chain) was captured in a study of identical twins. The germline CDR1 and CDR2 sequences are DFQATT and SNEGSKA (reference sequence). This CDR3 is 14 amino acids long. J gave up 2 bases and V 5 bases, and 7 bases lay outside the gene matches. In this sample, this clonotype turned up a few times. Via MiXCR, TCRdb re-called the 5' RACE reads, giving one row per CDR3 protein. The sample lists approximately 620,000 distinct CDR3 sequences, less than 10% occurring once. These data were also reused for a study on yellow fever vaccine responses in identical twins.

V is TRBV20-1 and J is TRBJ2-7, with 9 positions matching TRBD1. This receptor was identified in a woman aged 18-29 years in good health. The sequenced sample consisted of PBMCs. DNA of the CDR3: TGCAGTGCTCCCCGACAGGGGGGACCCTACGAGCAGTACTTC. As protein: CSAPRQGGPYEQYF.